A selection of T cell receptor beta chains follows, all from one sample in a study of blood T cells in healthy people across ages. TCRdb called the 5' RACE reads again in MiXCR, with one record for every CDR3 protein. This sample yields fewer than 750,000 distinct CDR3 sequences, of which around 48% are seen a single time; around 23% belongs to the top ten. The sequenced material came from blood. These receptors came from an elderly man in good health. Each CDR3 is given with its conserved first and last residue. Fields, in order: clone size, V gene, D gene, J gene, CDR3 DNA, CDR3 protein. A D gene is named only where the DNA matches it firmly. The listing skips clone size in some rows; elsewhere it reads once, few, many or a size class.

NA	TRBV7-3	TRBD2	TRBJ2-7	TGTGCCAGCAGCCCCGCGGGCGGGAGACACGAGCAGTACTTC	CASSPAGGRHEQYF
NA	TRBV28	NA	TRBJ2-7	TGTGCCAGCAGTTTCGGCGGGATCTACAATGAGCAGTACTTC	CASSFGGIYNEQYF
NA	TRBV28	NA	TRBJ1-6	TGTGCCAGCAAACTCGGACAGAATAATTCACCCCTCCACTTT	CASKLGQNNSPLHF
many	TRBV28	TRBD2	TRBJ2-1	TGTGCCAGCAGTCTCTGGACTAGCGGGAGGTCGAATGAGCAGTTCTTC	CASSLWTSGRSNEQFF
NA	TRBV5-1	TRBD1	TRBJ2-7	TGCGCCAGCAGCGGAACGGGACAGAGCTACGAGCAGTACTTC	CASSGTGQSYEQYF
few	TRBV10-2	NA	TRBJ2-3	TGCGCCAGCAGTGAGTCGGCTTGGTCAGCAAGCACAGATACGCAGTATTTT	CASSESAWSASTDTQYF
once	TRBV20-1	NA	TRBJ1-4	TGCAGTGCTAGAGCCGGGACAAGAAATGAAAAACTGTTTTTT	CSARAGTRNEKLFF
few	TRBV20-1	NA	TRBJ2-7	TGCAGTGCTAGAGATCTCACAGGGAGGTACGAGCAGTACTTC	CSARDLTGRYEQYF
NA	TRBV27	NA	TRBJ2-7	TGTGCCAGCAGGGCTGCCGGGGCCTTCTACGAGCAGTACTTC	CASRAAGAFYEQYF
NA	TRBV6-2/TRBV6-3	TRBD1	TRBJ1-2	TGTGCCAGCAGCCGCGGACAGGGAGCCCCTAACTATGACTACACCTTC	CASSRGQGAPNYDYTF
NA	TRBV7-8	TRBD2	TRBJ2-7	TGTGCCAGCAGTAGGCTAGCGGGAGACGAGCAGTACTTC	CASSRLAGDEQYF
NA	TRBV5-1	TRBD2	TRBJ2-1	TGCGCCAGCAGCTCGGGACTAGCGGGGGGAAAATACAATGAGCAGTTCTTC	CASSSGLAGGKYNEQFF
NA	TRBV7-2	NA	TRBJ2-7	TGTGCCAGCAGCAAAGGGTCAGCCTACGAGCAGTACTTC	CASSKGSAYEQYF
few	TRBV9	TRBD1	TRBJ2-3	TGTGCCAGCAGCATCGGACAGGGCGGAAATACGCAGTATTTT	CASSIGQGGNTQYF
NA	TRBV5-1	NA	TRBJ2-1	TGCGCCAGCAGCTTCTTGCTAAACAATGAGCAGTTCTTC	CASSFLLNNEQFF
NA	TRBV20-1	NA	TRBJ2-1	TGCAGTGCTTACGGGGGAGGCTCCTACAATGAGCAGTTCTTC	CSAYGGGSYNEQFF
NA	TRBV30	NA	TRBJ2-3	TGTGCCTGGAATGGGGCCGGGACGGACACAGATACGCAGTATTTT	CAWNGAGTDTDTQYF